This T cell receptor (beta chain) is from a study of liver allograft versus peripheral blood T cells. Study-wide background: T cell receptor repertoires in transplanted livers were compared with those in recipients' peripheral blood.

TCRdb analysed the reads with MiXCR anew, one entry per CDR3 protein. The sample shows around 8,600 distinct CDR3 sequences, under 20% of them seen only once. The table lists this clonotype with a few counts. The CDR3 is 12 amino acids. CDR1 is MNHEY, CDR2 SMNVEV, per germline (reference sequence). V was shortened by 5 bases and J by 7 bases, with 8 bases between the two germline ends. V and J are TRBV27 and TRBJ2-2, with D possibly TRBD2 on 6 matching bases. This TCR was recovered from a human patient who had a liver transplant. Some T cells here may be from the graft donor. The CDR3 loop is CASSPGVGELFF. As DNA, the CDR3 is TGTGCCAGCAGTCCGGGGGTCGGGGAGCTGTTTTTT.